The TCR beta chain described here comes from a study of T cells in Graves' hyperthyroidism and ophthalmopathy. Study context: Sampling of peripheral blood happened at initial diagnosis, prior to any treatment.

Amplified TCR beta CDR3 regions derived from RNA transcripts. First-round RT-PCR targeting the TCR CDR3 was performed with the HTBI primer set. TCRdb ran MiXCR on the multiplex PCR reads and lists one entry per CDR3 protein. The table shows more than 650,000 distinct CDR3 sequences, with less than 15% occurring only once. This CDR3 is 19 amino acids long. Trimming removed 4 bases at V and 4 bases at J, with 26 bases between. Germline CDR1 reads SEHNR; CDR2 reads FQNEAQ (reference sequence). Newly diagnosed patients aged 18 to 65 had hyperthyroidism of under 2 months' duration. The specimen sequenced was blood. J is TRBJ1-5 and V is TRBV7-9, with D perhaps matching TRBD1 (5 bases). The clonotype was recovered from a young woman with Graves' hyperthyroidism. CDR3 sequence: CASSSPPLDSGGRNQPQHF. CDR3 nucleotides: TGTGCCAGCAGCTCCCCACCCCTCGACAGCGGAGGACGAAATCAGCCCCAGCATTTT.